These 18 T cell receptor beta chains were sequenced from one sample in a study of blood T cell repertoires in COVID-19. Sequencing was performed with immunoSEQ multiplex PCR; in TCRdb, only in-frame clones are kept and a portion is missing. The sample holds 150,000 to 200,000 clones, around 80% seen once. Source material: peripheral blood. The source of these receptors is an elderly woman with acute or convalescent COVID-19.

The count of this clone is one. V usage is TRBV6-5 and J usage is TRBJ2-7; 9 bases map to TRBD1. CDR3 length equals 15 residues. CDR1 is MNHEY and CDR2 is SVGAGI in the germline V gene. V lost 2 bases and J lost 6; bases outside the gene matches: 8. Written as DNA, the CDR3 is TGTGCCAGCAGTTACCGACCGGGACAGGGCGGCGAGCAGTACTTC. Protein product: CASSYRPGQGGEQYF.

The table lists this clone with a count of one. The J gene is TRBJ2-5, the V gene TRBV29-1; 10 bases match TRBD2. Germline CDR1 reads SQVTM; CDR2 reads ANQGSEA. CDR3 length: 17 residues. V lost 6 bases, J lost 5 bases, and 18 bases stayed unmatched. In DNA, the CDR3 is TGCAGCGTCGCGGGACTAGCGTGGGAAGTAAATTCGGAGACCCAGTACTTC. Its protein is CSVAGLAWEVNSETQYF. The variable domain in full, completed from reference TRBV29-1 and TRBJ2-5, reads SAVISQKPSRDICQRGTSLTIQCQVDSQVTMMFWYRQQPGQSLTLIATANQGSEATYESGFVIDKFPISRPNLTFSTLTVSNMSPEDSSIYLCSVAGLAWEVNSETQYFGPGTRLLVL.

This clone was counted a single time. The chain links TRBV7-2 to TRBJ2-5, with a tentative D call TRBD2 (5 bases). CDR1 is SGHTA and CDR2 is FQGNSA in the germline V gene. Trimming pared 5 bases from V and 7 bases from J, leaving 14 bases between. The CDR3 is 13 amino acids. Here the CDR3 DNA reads TGTGCCAGCAGCCACCCGACCCGGGGGACCCAGTACTTC. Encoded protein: CASSHPTRGTQYF. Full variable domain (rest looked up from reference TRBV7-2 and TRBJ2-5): GAGVSQSPSNKVTEKGKDVELRCDPISGHTALYWYRQSLGQGLEFLIYFQGNSAPDKSGLPSDRFSAERTGGSVSTLTIQRTQQEDSAVYLCASSHPTRGTQYFGPGTRLLVL.

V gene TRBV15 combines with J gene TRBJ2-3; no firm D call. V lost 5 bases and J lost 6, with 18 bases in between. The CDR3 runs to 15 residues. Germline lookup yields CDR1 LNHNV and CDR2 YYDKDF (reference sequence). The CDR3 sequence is CATSGTGNLDDTQYF. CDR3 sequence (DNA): TGTGCCACCAGCGGAACGGGTAACCTAGATGATACGCAGTATTTT.

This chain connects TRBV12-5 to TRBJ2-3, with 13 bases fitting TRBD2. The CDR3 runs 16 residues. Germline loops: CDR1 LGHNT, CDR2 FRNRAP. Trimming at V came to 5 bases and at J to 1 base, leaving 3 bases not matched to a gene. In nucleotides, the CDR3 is TGTGCTAGTGGTCCCGGGACTAGCGGGGGCACAGATACGCAGTATTTT. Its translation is CASGPGTSGGTDTQYF.

The CDR3: CASSQAGVAGGRGNEQFF. Here the CDR3 DNA reads TGTGCCAGCAGCCAAGCTGGAGTAGCGGGGGGTAGGGGGAATGAGCAGTTCTTC. The J gene is TRBJ2-1, the V gene TRBV4-2, with 10 bases lining up with TRBD2. J lost 7 bases, V lost 1 base, and 13 bases had no gene match. The CDR3 extends over 18 amino acids. Germline V gene data show CDR1 as LGHNA and CDR2 as YNFKEQ.

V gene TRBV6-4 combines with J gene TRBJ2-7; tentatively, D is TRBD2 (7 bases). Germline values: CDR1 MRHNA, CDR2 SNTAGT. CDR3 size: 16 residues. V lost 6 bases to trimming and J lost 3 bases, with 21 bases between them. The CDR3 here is CASRKEAGRGDYEQYF. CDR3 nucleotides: TGTGCCAGCAGAAAGGAGGCAGGGAGGGGGGACTACGAGCAGTACTTC.

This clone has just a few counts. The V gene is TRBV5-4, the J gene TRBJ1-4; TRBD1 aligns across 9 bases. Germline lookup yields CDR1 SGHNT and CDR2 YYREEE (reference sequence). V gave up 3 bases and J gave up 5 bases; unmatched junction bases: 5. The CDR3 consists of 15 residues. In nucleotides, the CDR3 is TGTGCCAGCAGCTGGACCGGGACAGGGAATGAAAAACTGTTTTTT. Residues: CASSWTGTGNEKLFF.

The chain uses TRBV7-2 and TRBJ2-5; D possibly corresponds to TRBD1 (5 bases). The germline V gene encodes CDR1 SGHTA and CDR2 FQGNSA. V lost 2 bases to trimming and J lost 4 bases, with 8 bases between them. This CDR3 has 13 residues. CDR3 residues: CASSLTGGETQYF. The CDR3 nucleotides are TGTGCCAGCAGCTTAACAGGTGGAGAGACCCAGTACTTC.

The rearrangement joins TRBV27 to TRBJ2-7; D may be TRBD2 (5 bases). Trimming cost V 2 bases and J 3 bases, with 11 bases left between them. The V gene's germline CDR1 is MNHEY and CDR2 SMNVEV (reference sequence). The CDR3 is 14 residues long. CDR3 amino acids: CASSLREGNYEQYF. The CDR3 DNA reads TGTGCCAGCAGTTTACGGGAAGGGAACTACGAGCAGTACTTC.

The CDR3 DNA is TGTGCCAGTAGTAGGGGCTCCTCAGGTGAGCAGTTCTTC. It specifies CASSRGSSGEQFF. The chain has TRBV6-5 and TRBJ2-1, with D maybe TRBD1 (5 bases). Trimming pared 9 bases from V and 9 bases from J, leaving 18 bases between. The germline V gene has CDR1 MNHEY and CDR2 SVGAGI. This CDR3 has 13 amino acids.

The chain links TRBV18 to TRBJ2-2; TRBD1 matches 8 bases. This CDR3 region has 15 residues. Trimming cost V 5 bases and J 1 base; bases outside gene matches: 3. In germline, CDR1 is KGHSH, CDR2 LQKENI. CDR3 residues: CASSSDRVNTGELFF. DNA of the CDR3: TGTGCCAGCTCATCGGACAGGGTGAACACCGGGGAGCTGTTTTTT. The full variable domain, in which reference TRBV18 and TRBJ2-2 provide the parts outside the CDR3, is NAGVMQNPRHLVRRRGQEARLRCSPMKGHSHVYWYRQLPEEGLKFMVYLQKENIIDESGMPKERFSAEFPKEGPSILRIQQVVRGDSAAYFCASSSDRVNTGELFFGEGSRLTVL.

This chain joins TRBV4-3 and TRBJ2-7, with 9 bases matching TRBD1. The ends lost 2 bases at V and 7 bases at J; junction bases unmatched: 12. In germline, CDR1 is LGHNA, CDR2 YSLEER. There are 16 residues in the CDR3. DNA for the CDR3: TGCGCCAGCAGCCAAAACGCACAGGGGGCCGGGGGGGAGCAGTACTTC. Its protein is CASSQNAQGAGGEQYF.

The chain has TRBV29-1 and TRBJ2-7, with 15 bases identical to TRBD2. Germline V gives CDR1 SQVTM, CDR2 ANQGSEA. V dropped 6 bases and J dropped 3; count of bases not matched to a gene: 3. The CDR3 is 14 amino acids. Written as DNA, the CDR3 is TGCAGCGTCGGGACTAGCGGGGGGTTCTACGAGCAGTACTTC. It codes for CSVGTSGGFYEQYF.

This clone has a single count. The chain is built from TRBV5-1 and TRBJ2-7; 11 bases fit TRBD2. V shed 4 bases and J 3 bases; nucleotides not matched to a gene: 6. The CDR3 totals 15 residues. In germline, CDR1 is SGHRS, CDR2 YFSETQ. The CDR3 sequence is CASSQLAGAFYEQYF. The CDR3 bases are TGCGCCAGCAGCCAACTAGCGGGAGCGTTCTACGAGCAGTACTTC.

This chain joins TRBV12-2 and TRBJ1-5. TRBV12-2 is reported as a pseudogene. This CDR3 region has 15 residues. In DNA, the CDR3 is TGTGCAAGTCGACAACCCGGGGGGGGCAATCAGCCCCAGCATTTT. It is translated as CASRQPGGGNQPQHF.

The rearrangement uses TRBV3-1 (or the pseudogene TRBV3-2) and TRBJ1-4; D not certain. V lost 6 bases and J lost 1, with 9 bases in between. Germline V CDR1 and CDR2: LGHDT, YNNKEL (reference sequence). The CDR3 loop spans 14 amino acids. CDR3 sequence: CASRSTGTNEKLFF. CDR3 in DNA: TGTGCCAGCAGATCGACTGGAACTAATGAAAAACTGTTTTTT.

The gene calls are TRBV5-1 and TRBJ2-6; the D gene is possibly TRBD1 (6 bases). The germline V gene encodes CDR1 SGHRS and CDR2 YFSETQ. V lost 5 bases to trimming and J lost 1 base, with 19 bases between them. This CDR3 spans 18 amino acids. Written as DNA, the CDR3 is TGCGCCAGCAGGATCTACCCGGGACAATTATCTGGGGCCAACGTCCTGACTTTC. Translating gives CASRIYPGQLSGANVLTF.